A selection of T cell receptor beta chains follows, all from one sample in a study of T cell responses to AZD1222 COVID-19 vaccine. Some clones are missing from TCRdb's copy, which holds only in-frame ones; the method was immunoSEQ multiplex PCR. This table has tens of thousands of clones, around 88% appearing once. The starting material was peripheral blood, obtained 28 days after the second dose of the MenACWY control vaccine. Receptors were obtained from an adult who received the MenACWY meningococcal vaccine as a control. CDR3s include the opening cysteine and the closing phenylalanine or tryptophan. Fields, in order: J gene, clone size, V gene, D gene, CDR3 protein, CDR3 DNA. D genes are given only for firm matches. The size entry is marked missing in some rows and otherwise reads once, few, many or a size class.

j_call: TRBJ1-1
clone_size: .
v_call: TRBV6-6
d_call: .
cdr3_aa: CASSYVGEGNTEAFF
cdr3_nt: TGTGCCAGCAGTTACGTCGGGGAGGGGAACACTGAAGCTTTCTTT

j_call: TRBJ1-1
clone_size: once
v_call: TRBV5-5
d_call: TRBD1
cdr3_aa: CASSMGQGAATEAFF
cdr3_nt: TGTGCCAGCAGCATGGGACAGGGAGCGGCGACTGAAGCTTTCTTT

j_call: TRBJ1-4
clone_size: .
v_call: TRBV7-8
d_call: .
cdr3_aa: CASSPLGEKLFF
cdr3_nt: TGTGCCAGCAGCCCACTGGGTGAAAAACTGTTTTTT

j_call: TRBJ1-5
clone_size: .
v_call: TRBV7-2
d_call: TRBD1
cdr3_aa: CASSGQGGSNQPQHF
cdr3_nt: TGTGCCAGCAGCGGACAGGGAGGCAGCAATCAGCCCCAGCATTTT

j_call: TRBJ2-3
clone_size: .
v_call: TRBV7-2
d_call: .
cdr3_aa: CASSLAGLTTDTQYF
cdr3_nt: TGTGCCAGCAGCTTAGCGGGACTTACCACAGATACGCAGTATTTT

j_call: TRBJ1-5
clone_size: .
v_call: TRBV6-5
d_call: TRBD1
cdr3_aa: CASTGQMNQPQHF
cdr3_nt: TGTGCCAGCACGGGACAGATGAATCAGCCCCAGCATTTT

j_call: TRBJ2-3
clone_size: .
v_call: TRBV18
d_call: TRBD2
cdr3_aa: CASSGTSGGSHTDTQYF
cdr3_nt: TGTGCCAGCTCGGGGACTAGCGGGGGTTCCCACACAGATACGCAGTATTTT

j_call: TRBJ1-4
clone_size: few
v_call: TRBV2
d_call: TRBD1
cdr3_aa: CASRQGQGTNEKLFF
cdr3_nt: TGTGCCAGCAGACAGGGACAGGGAACTAATGAAAAACTGTTTTTT

j_call: TRBJ2-1
clone_size: .
v_call: TRBV19
d_call: TRBD1
cdr3_aa: CASSIRDRGVSFNEQFF
cdr3_nt: TGTGCCAGTAGTATCCGGGACAGGGGTGTTAGTTTCAATGAGCAGTTCTTC

j_call: TRBJ2-6
clone_size: once
v_call: TRBV10-3
d_call: TRBD1
cdr3_aa: CATKAQGQGANVLTF
cdr3_nt: TGTGCCACCAAAGCACAGGGGCAAGGGGCCAACGTCCTGACTTTC

j_call: TRBJ1-2
clone_size: .
v_call: TRBV2
d_call: .
cdr3_aa: CASSEARSNYGYTF
cdr3_nt: TGTGCCAGCAGTGAAGCACGCTCTAACTATGGCTACACCTTC

j_call: TRBJ1-1
clone_size: .
v_call: TRBV5-1
d_call: .
cdr3_aa: CASSLSSSGQNTEAFF
cdr3_nt: TGCGCCAGCAGCTTGTCGTCTTCCGGACAGAACACTGAAGCTTTCTTT

j_call: TRBJ1-1
clone_size: .
v_call: TRBV5-1
d_call: TRBD1
cdr3_aa: CASSSLKGANTEAFF
cdr3_nt: TGCGCCAGCAGCTCTCTAAAGGGGGCGAACACTGAAGCTTTCTTT

j_call: TRBJ1-4
clone_size: .
v_call: TRBV30
d_call: .
cdr3_aa: CAWSVGGNEKLFF
cdr3_nt: TGTGCCTGGAGTGTTGGGGGTAATGAAAAACTGTTTTTT

j_call: TRBJ2-7
clone_size: .
v_call: TRBV3-1/TRBV3-2
d_call: .
cdr3_aa: CASSPRQGGYEQYF
cdr3_nt: TGTGCCAGCAGCCCACGACAGGGAGGGTACGAGCAGTACTTC

j_call: TRBJ1-2
clone_size: .
v_call: TRBV27
d_call: TRBD1
cdr3_aa: CASSPSRDRALGYGYTF
cdr3_nt: TGTGCCAGCAGTCCGTCCCGGGACAGGGCCCTTGGGTATGGCTACACCTTC

j_call: TRBJ2-5
clone_size: .
v_call: TRBV10-3
d_call: TRBD2
cdr3_aa: CAISGAGQETQYF
cdr3_nt: TGTGCCATCAGTGGAGCGGGGCAAGAGACCCAGTACTTC

j_call: TRBJ1-2
clone_size: .
v_call: TRBV10-3
d_call: .
cdr3_aa: CAISEGGNYGYTF
cdr3_nt: TGTGCCATCAGTGAGGGGGGTAACTATGGCTACACCTTC

j_call: TRBJ1-6
clone_size: .
v_call: TRBV2
d_call: .
cdr3_aa: CASSDDRGSYNSPLHF
cdr3_nt: TGTGCCAGCAGTGATGACAGAGGCTCCTATAATTCACCCCTCCACTTT

j_call: TRBJ2-2
clone_size: .
v_call: TRBV13
d_call: .
cdr3_aa: CASSLGTETLNTGELFF
cdr3_nt: TGTGCCAGCAGCCTCGGGACTGAGACTTTGAACACCGGGGAGCTGTTTTTT

j_call: TRBJ1-2
clone_size: .
v_call: TRBV6-5
d_call: .
cdr3_aa: CASSYSRANYGYTF
cdr3_nt: TGTGCCAGCAGTTACTCCAGGGCTAACTATGGCTACACCTTC

j_call: TRBJ2-7
clone_size: few
v_call: TRBV19
d_call: TRBD1
cdr3_aa: CASSFHTGTGNYEQYF
cdr3_nt: TGTGCCAGTAGCTTTCACACCGGGACAGGGAACTACGAGCAGTACTTC

j_call: TRBJ2-3
clone_size: .
v_call: TRBV30
d_call: TRBD1
cdr3_aa: CALATGQGTDTQYF
cdr3_nt: TGTGCCCTTGCAACGGGACAGGGGACAGATACGCAGTATTTT

j_call: TRBJ1-6
clone_size: .
v_call: TRBV19
d_call: .
cdr3_aa: CASSPVDRQNSPLHF
cdr3_nt: TGTGCCAGTAGTCCGGTAGACAGGCAAAATTCACCCCTCCACTTT

j_call: TRBJ2-7
clone_size: .
v_call: TRBV6-5
d_call: .
cdr3_aa: CASRLDLYSSYEQYF
cdr3_nt: TGTGCCAGCAGATTGGACTTATATAGCTCCTACGAGCAGTACTTC

j_call: TRBJ1-4
clone_size: medium-sized
v_call: TRBV7-9
d_call: .
cdr3_aa: CASSLSEGVRSEKLFF
cdr3_nt: TGTGCCAGCAGCTTGTCGGAAGGTGTTAGGAGTGAAAAACTGTTTTTT

j_call: TRBJ1-6
clone_size: .
v_call: TRBV11-1
d_call: .
cdr3_aa: CASSFSSYNSPLHF
cdr3_nt: TGTGCCAGCAGCTTCAGCTCCTATAATTCACCCCTCCACTTT

j_call: TRBJ1-2
clone_size: .
v_call: TRBV7-9
d_call: .
cdr3_aa: CASSVMGMGGYTF
cdr3_nt: TGTGCCAGCAGCGTAATGGGTATGGGCGGCTACACCTTC

j_call: TRBJ1-6
clone_size: .
v_call: TRBV6-5
d_call: .
cdr3_aa: CASSYDRTDNSPLHF
cdr3_nt: TGTGCCAGCAGTTACGACAGGACAGATAATTCACCCCTCCACTTT

j_call: TRBJ1-4
clone_size: .
v_call: TRBV7-2
d_call: .
cdr3_aa: CASSRRGGTNEKLFF
cdr3_nt: TGTGCCAGCAGCCGGCGCGGGGGAACTAATGAAAAACTGTTTTTT

j_call: TRBJ1-5
clone_size: .
v_call: TRBV15
d_call: .
cdr3_aa: CATSRTREGNQPQHF
cdr3_nt: TGTGCCACCAGCAGAACCAGGGAGGGCAATCAGCCCCAGCATTTT

j_call: TRBJ1-2
clone_size: .
v_call: TRBV27
d_call: TRBD1
cdr3_aa: CASSPSTGGGYGYTF
cdr3_nt: TGTGCCAGCAGTCCCTCGACAGGGGGCGGCTATGGCTACACCTTC

j_call: TRBJ1-2
clone_size: .
v_call: TRBV28
d_call: TRBD1
cdr3_aa: CASSLNRGWYGYTF
cdr3_nt: TGTGCCAGCAGTTTAAACAGGGGGTGGTATGGCTACACCTTC

j_call: TRBJ1-3
clone_size: .
v_call: TRBV4-2
d_call: .
cdr3_aa: CASSTDRKASGNTIYF
cdr3_nt: TGTGCCAGCAGCACCGACAGGAAAGCCTCTGGAAACACCATATATTTT

j_call: TRBJ1-5
clone_size: .
v_call: TRBV6-5
d_call: .
cdr3_aa: CATYSPYSNQPQHF
cdr3_nt: TGTGCCACATATTCGCCATATAGCAATCAGCCCCAGCATTTT

j_call: TRBJ1-2
clone_size: .
v_call: TRBV7-2
d_call: .
cdr3_aa: CASSLDRSYTF
cdr3_nt: TGTGCCAGCAGCTTAGACCGGAGCTACACCTTC

j_call: TRBJ1-2
clone_size: .
v_call: TRBV2
d_call: .
cdr3_aa: CASSPTGANYGYTF
cdr3_nt: TGTGCCAGCAGTCCTACGGGGGCCAACTATGGCTACACCTTC

j_call: TRBJ2-7
clone_size: .
v_call: TRBV18
d_call: TRBD1
cdr3_aa: CASSPDHRGPEQYF
cdr3_nt: TGTGCCAGCTCACCAGATCACAGGGGTCCCGAGCAGTACTTC

j_call: TRBJ1-1
clone_size: .
v_call: TRBV13
d_call: .
cdr3_aa: CASSRGRVNTEAFF
cdr3_nt: TGTGCCAGCAGCAGAGGACGCGTGAACACTGAAGCTTTCTTT

j_call: TRBJ1-2
clone_size: once
v_call: TRBV5-1
d_call: .
cdr3_aa: CASSLVPTLYGYTF
cdr3_nt: TGCGCCAGCAGCTTGGTACCGACCCTCTATGGCTACACCTTC

j_call: TRBJ1-2
clone_size: .
v_call: TRBV24-1
d_call: .
cdr3_aa: CATSDHGDDYGYTF
cdr3_nt: TGTGCCACCAGTGATCACGGGGATGACTATGGCTACACCTTC

j_call: TRBJ2-7
clone_size: .
v_call: TRBV3-1/TRBV3-2
d_call: TRBD2
cdr3_aa: CASSGGGYEQYF
cdr3_nt: TGTGCCAGCAGCGGCGGGGGGTACGAGCAGTACTTC

j_call: TRBJ1-5
clone_size: .
v_call: TRBV18
d_call: .
cdr3_aa: CASSPGRQNNQPQHF
cdr3_nt: TGTGCCAGCTCACCAGGGCGCCAAAACAATCAGCCCCAGCATTTT

j_call: TRBJ1-1
clone_size: .
v_call: TRBV5-1
d_call: .
cdr3_aa: CASSLGMGGGTEAFF
cdr3_nt: TGCGCCAGCAGCTTGGGAATGGGTGGAGGCACTGAAGCTTTCTTT

j_call: TRBJ1-1
clone_size: .
v_call: TRBV28
d_call: TRBD1
cdr3_aa: CASNPGQRKAFF
cdr3_nt: TGTGCCAGCAACCCGGGACAGAGAAAAGCTTTCTTT

j_call: TRBJ1-5
clone_size: .
v_call: TRBV28
d_call: .
cdr3_aa: CASSWGGVSNNQPQHF
cdr3_nt: TGTGCCAGCAGTTGGGGGGGGGTGAGTAACAATCAGCCCCAGCATTTT

j_call: TRBJ1-5
clone_size: once
v_call: TRBV7-6
d_call: TRBD1
cdr3_aa: CASSPDRDSNQPQHF
cdr3_nt: TGTGCCAGCAGCCCGGACAGGGATAGCAATCAGCCCCAGCATTTT

j_call: TRBJ1-3
clone_size: .
v_call: TRBV5-6
d_call: .
cdr3_aa: CASSLVGGSGNTIYF
cdr3_nt: TGTGCCAGCAGCTTGGTCGGAGGCTCTGGAAACACCATATATTTT

j_call: TRBJ1-1
clone_size: .
v_call: TRBV7-9
d_call: TRBD1
cdr3_aa: CASSPTRTGQGTEAFF
cdr3_nt: TGTGCCAGCAGCCCAACCCGGACAGGGCAGGGCACTGAAGCTTTCTTT

j_call: TRBJ2-3
clone_size: .
v_call: TRBV7-8
d_call: .
cdr3_aa: CASSSLETSTDTQYF
cdr3_nt: TGTGCCAGCAGCTCCCTAGAGACTAGCACAGATACGCAGTATTTT

j_call: TRBJ1-2
clone_size: once
v_call: TRBV4-1
d_call: .
cdr3_aa: CASSQDGHPNYGYTF
cdr3_nt: TGCGCCAGCAGCCAAGATGGACACCCGAACTATGGCTACACCTTC

j_call: TRBJ2-5
clone_size: .
v_call: TRBV7-2
d_call: .
cdr3_aa: CASSPRLVETQYF
cdr3_nt: TGTGCCAGCAGCCCAAGACTAGTTGAGACCCAGTACTTC